The next 26 T cell receptor beta chains were all read from a single sample in a study of T cells in Graves' hyperthyroidism and ophthalmopathy. The source material, RNA transcripts, was used to amplify TCR beta CDR3 regions. The HTBI set primed first-round TCR CDR3 RT-PCR. Each CDR3 protein gets one entry after TCRdb re-called the multiplex PCR reads with MiXCR. The repertoire consists of 600,000 or so distinct CDR3 sequences, with 11% to 15% occurring once and the leading ten covering 7% to 9%. The sample comprised blood. The receptor source for this set is a woman aged 18-29 years with Graves' ophthalmopathy.

With respect to this clonotype: A much larger clone lies one base from this, so it may be a read error. This sequence joins TRBV7-9 and TRBJ1-1, with a weak D call TRBD1 (6 bases). Germline V gene sequence: CDR1 SEHNR, CDR2 FQNEAQ (reference sequence). V was shortened by 5 bases and J by 7 bases, with 11 bases between the two germline ends. The CDR3 covers 12 residues. Here the CDR3 DNA reads TGTGCCAGCAGCCCAGGGGACATTGAAGCTTTCTTT. Protein sequence: CASSPGDIEAFF.

Ten or more counts support this clonotype. This chain uses TRBV29-1 with TRBJ2-7; 11 bases fit TRBD1. CDR1 and CDR2 from the germline V gene are SQVTM and ANQGSEA. The length of the CDR3 is 16 residues. J lost 4 bases, V lost 1 base, and 9 bases had no gene match. CDR3: CSVEGGQGAIGYEQYF. For the CDR3, the DNA is TGCAGCGTTGAAGGCGGACAGGGGGCAATCGGATACGAGCAGTACTTC.

This clonotype was seen repeatedly, ten times or more. A read error may account for a junction end that differs from germline. The gene calls are TRBV11-2 and TRBJ2-7, with 7 bases identical to TRBD1. Germline values: CDR1 SGHAT, CDR2 FQNNGV. There are 15 residues in the CDR3. This CDR3 is CASSVDRDSSYEQYF. Written as DNA, the CDR3 is TGTGCCAGCAGCGTAGACAGGGATAGCTCCTACGAGCAGTACTTC.

This chain links TRBV12-3 or TRBV12-4 with TRBJ2-1; either TRBD1 or TRBD2 may fit D (6 bases each). V shed 3 bases and J shed 7 bases, with 13 bases lying between them. The CDR3 length is 14 residues. CDR3 bases: TGTGCCAGCAGTTTCGTGGGGGGCCGGAATGAGCAGTTCTTC. It yields the protein CASSFVGGRNEQFF.

This clonotype was counted ten times or more. The chain employs TRBV12-3 or TRBV12-4 and TRBJ1-2; the D is unclear. V dropped 3 bases and J dropped 7 bases, with 21 bases sitting between them. CDR3 size: 16 residues. The CDR3 here is CASSLWTAIPSGGYTF. CDR3 nucleotide sequence: TGTGCCAGCAGTTTGTGGACGGCCATCCCAAGCGGTGGCTACACCTTC.

About this clonotype: One end of the junction varies from germline; a read error may be responsible. CDR3 sequence: CAGSATGLVTDTQYF. The CDR3 region has the DNA TGTGCCGGCTCAGCGACAGGTTTAGTCACAGATACGCAGTATTTT. The chain employs TRBV18 and TRBJ2-3; tentatively, D is TRBD1 (6 bases). The CDR3 spans 15 residues. The germline V gene encodes CDR1 KGHSH and CDR2 LQKENI.

This chain links TRBV6-1 with TRBJ1-1, with D hard to call. Trimming took off 9 bases at V and 0 bases at J, with 20 bases between the two ends. This CDR3 has 16 residues. Germline CDR1 is MNHNS and CDR2 is SASEGT. CDR3 sequence: CASSPLGIALNTEAFF. DNA for the CDR3: TGTGCCAGTAGCCCCCTGGGTATAGCATTGAACACTGAAGCTTTCTTT.

As concerns this clonotype: Given a much more abundant clone one base away, this may be a read error. The CDR3 DNA is TGTGCCAGCAGCTTCTGGACTAGCGGGGCCTACGAGCAGTACTTC. Its protein product is CASSFWTSGAYEQYF. This sequence joins TRBV11-2 and TRBJ2-7; TRBD2 aligns across 12 bases. The CDR3 covers 15 residues. Germline loops: CDR1 SGHAT, CDR2 FQNNGV. Losses at the gene ends were 3 bases for V and 2 bases for J; bases not matched to a gene: 2.

The chain couples TRBV2 to TRBJ2-7; TRBD1 aligns across 12 bases. V gave up 9 bases and J gave up 3 bases; unmatched junction bases: 6. From germline, CDR1 is SNHLY and CDR2 FYNNEI. CDR3 size: 14 residues. The CDR3 bases are TGTGCCAGTGTGCGGGACAGGGGGCTCTACGAGCAGTACTTC. This gives the protein CASVRDRGLYEQYF.

This clonotype was picked up many times. This chain connects TRBV5-1 to TRBJ2-7; the D gene is possibly TRBD2 (5 bases). Germline V gene data show CDR1 as SGHRS and CDR2 as YFSETQ. This CDR3 region has 14 residues. Deletions cut 7 bases from V and 0 bases from J, with 14 bases between. The CDR3 bases are TGCGCCAGCGGTCCAAAAGCGGACTCCTACGAGCAGTACTTC. This gives the protein CASGPKADSYEQYF.

This clonotype was recorded many times. The chain recombines TRBV6-5 with TRBJ2-7; D unclear. The CDR3 extends over 14 amino acids. The V and J ends lost 0 bases and 4 bases respectively, with 10 bases between them. Germline V CDR1 and CDR2: MNHEY, SVGAGI. The CDR3 DNA reads TGTGCCAGCAGTTACTCGGCCTTGGGATACGAGCAGTACTTC. Translated, it gives CASSYSALGYEQYF.

This clonotype was detected ten times or more. The chain carries TRBV7-3 and TRBJ2-5; the match to TRBD2 covers 9 bases. Losses at the gene ends were 5 bases for V and 0 bases for J; bases not matched to a gene: 7. This CDR3 has 16 amino acids. Germline V gene sequence: CDR1 SGHTA, CDR2 FQGTGA. This CDR3 is CASSPLIAGDQETQYF. The CDR3 nucleotides read TGTGCCAGCAGCCCCCTCATAGCGGGGGACCAAGAGACCCAGTACTTC. The full variable domain, completed using reference TRBV7-3 and TRBJ2-5, is GAGVSQTPSNKVTEKGKYVELRCDPISGHTALYWYRQSLGQGPEFLIYFQGTGAADDSGLPNDRFFAVRPEGSVSTLKIQRTERGDSAVYLCASSPLIAGDQETQYFGPGTRLLVL.

Ten or more counts support this clonotype. The V and J genes are TRBV7-9 and TRBJ2-5; 9 nucleotides agree with TRBD1. The CDR3 totals 14 residues. Germline V lookup: CDR1 SEHNR, CDR2 FQNEAQ (reference sequence). After removal of 3 bases from V and 7 bases from J, the junction contained 6 bases not matched to a gene. Here the CDR3 reads CASSLGQGGATQYF. CDR3 bases: TGTGCCAGCAGCTTGGGACAGGGTGGGGCGACCCAGTACTTC.

This clonotype was seen ten or more times. DNA for the CDR3: TGTGCCAGCAGTGTCCCCTCTGGGGCCAACGTCCTGACTTTC. Encoded protein: CASSVPSGANVLTF. The rearrangement uses TRBV2 and TRBJ2-6, with unresolved D. Germline lookup yields CDR1 SNHLY and CDR2 FYNNEI. Trimming took off 4 bases at V and 0 bases at J, with 4 bases between the two ends. The CDR3 has 14 amino acids.

This clonotype was observed many times. The chain carries TRBV6-1 and TRBJ2-1, with 14 positions matching TRBD2. Germline-derived CDR1 and CDR2 are MNHNS and SASEGT. The CDR3 is made up of 15 amino acids. V lost 4 bases, J lost 6 bases, and 2 bases stayed unmatched. For the CDR3, the DNA is TGTGCCAGCAGTGGACTAGCGGGAGGGTTCAATGAGCAGTTCTTC. Translation: CASSGLAGGFNEQFF.

This sequence joins TRBV11-3 and TRBJ2-3; TRBD2 agrees at 10 bases. The junction had 3 bases not matched to a gene; V was cut back by 2 bases and J by 7 bases. Looked up from germline, CDR1 is SGHNT and CDR2 is YENEEA. This CDR3 is 14 amino acids long. For the CDR3, the DNA is TGTGCCAGCAGCTTACTAGCGGGAGTACATACGCAGTATTTT. This codes for CASSLLAGVHTQYF.

This clonotype showed up many times. The rearrangement joins TRBV7-8 to TRBJ2-3; D perhaps matches TRBD2 (6 bases). CDR1 is SGHVS and CDR2 is FQNEAQ in the germline V gene. V lost 5 bases and J lost 1, with 16 bases in between. The CDR3 has 16 amino acids. The DNA of the CDR3 is TGTGCCAGCAGCCCCCTCGGTCCTAGCGGCACAGATACGCAGTATTTT. As protein: CASSPLGPSGTDTQYF.

This chain connects TRBV28 to TRBJ1-5; 7 bases are a match to TRBD1. V shed 5 bases, J shed 5 bases, and the junction held 15 bases outside the gene matches. CDR3 length equals 17 residues. Germline lookup yields CDR1 MDHEN and CDR2 SYDVKM. The CDR3 DNA reads as TGTGCCAGCAGTCCTCACCAAACGACAGGGTCGTATCAGCCCCAGCATTTT. Protein product: CASSPHQTTGSYQPQHF. Drawing the rest from reference TRBV28 and TRBJ1-5, the complete variable domain is DVKVTQSSRYLVKRTGEKVFLECVQDMDHENMFWYRQDPGLGLRLIYFSYDVKMKEKGDIPEGYSVSREKKERFSLILESASTNQTSMYLCASSPHQTTGSYQPQHFGDGTRLSIL.

The chain uses TRBV20-1 and TRBJ2-1; 12 positions match TRBD2. The CDR3 contains 13 residues. CDR1 DFQATT and CDR2 SNEGSKA come from the germline V gene (reference sequence). The junction had 6 bases not matched to a gene; V was cut back by 4 bases and J by 11 bases. The CDR3 here is CSAKTSGSNKQFF. In nucleotides, the CDR3 is TGCAGTGCTAAGACTAGCGGGAGTAACAAGCAGTTCTTC.

This clonotype was observed at least ten times. V is TRBV7-8 and J is TRBJ2-7, with 13 bases aligning to TRBD2. The V gene's germline CDR1 is SGHVS and CDR2 FQNEAQ. There are 17 residues in the CDR3. The J segment lost 4 bases and the V segment lost 1 base, leaving 7 bases of the junction unmatched. The CDR3 region has the DNA TGTGCCAGCAGCTTAGGATTTGGACTAGCGGGGGAATACGAGCAGTACTTC. As protein: CASSLGFGLAGEYEQYF.

The sample holds many counts of this clonotype. The chain recombines TRBV11-1 with TRBJ1-1, with 9 positions matching TRBD1. Germline trimming cut 1 base from V and 2 bases from J; bases unmatched to any gene: 5. This CDR3 contains 16 residues. Germline loops: CDR1 SGHAT, CDR2 FQDESV (reference sequence). CDR3 sequence (DNA): TGTGCCAGCAGCTTAGGTGGACAGGGGCCTAACACTGAAGCTTTCTTT. Translating it yields CASSLGGQGPNTEAFF. Full variable domain (remainder filled in from reference TRBV11-1 and TRBJ1-1): EAEVAQSPRYKITEKSQAVAFWCDPISGHATLYWYRQILGQGPELLVQFQDESVVDDSQLPKDRFSAERLKGVDSTLKIQPAELGDSAMYLCASSLGGQGPNTEAFFGQGTRLTVV.

This clonotype has a handful of counts. The chain recombines TRBV3-1 with TRBJ1-3; a possible D gene is TRBD1 (5 bases). CDR3 length: 13 residues. CDR1 and CDR2 from the germline V gene are LGHDT and YNNKEL (reference sequence). Trimming cost V 8 bases and J 8 bases, with 16 bases left between them. CDR3 sequence reads: CASETEHRDTIYF. In nucleotides, the CDR3 is TGTGCCAGCGAGACAGAGCATAGGGACACCATATATTTT.

In this sample, this clonotype turned up a few times. The chain couples TRBV11-3 to TRBJ1-5; no clear D. This CDR3 has 17 residues. V lost 5 bases, J lost 3 bases, and 20 bases lay in between. The germline V gene has CDR1 SGHNT and CDR2 YENEEA. Here the CDR3 reads CASSPTQPGRPNQPQHF. For the CDR3, the DNA is TGTGCCAGCAGCCCTACCCAACCGGGCAGGCCCAATCAGCCCCAGCATTTT.

This clonotype was seen ten or more times. This chain joins TRBV6-1 and TRBJ2-3, with D possibly being TRBD2 (6 bases). Germline loops: CDR1 MNHNS, CDR2 SASEGT. This CDR3 has 12 amino acids. With 3 bases removed from V and 8 bases from J, the gap between germline ends came to 9 bases. CDR3 in DNA: TGTGCCAGCAGTGAGGGGGGTACTACGCAGTATTTT. Protein product: CASSEGGTTQYF.

To note about this clonotype: One junction end does not reproduce the germline sequence, and a read error may be involved. The chain combines TRBV5-1 with TRBJ2-1, with D perhaps TRBD2 (5 bases). CDR3 length: 12 amino acids. The germline gives CDR1 SGHRS, CDR2 YFSETQ. The CDR3 bases are TGTGCCAGCAGCTTAGCGCGAGTTGAGCAGTTCTTC. Amino acids: CASSLARVEQFF.

This clonotype appeared many times. This chain uses TRBV5-5 with TRBJ2-7; the D gene is possibly TRBD1 (5 bases). The CDR3 covers 15 residues. V lost 2 bases and J lost 0, with 12 bases in between. Germline V gene lookup returns CDR1 SGHKS and CDR2 YYEKEE (reference sequence). The DNA of the CDR3 is TGTGCCAGCAGCTTTGGTAGACAGTCCTCCTACGAGCAGTACTTC. It yields the protein CASSFGRQSSYEQYF.